This TCR beta chain was retrieved from a study of blood T cell repertoires in COVID-19. CDR1 is GTSNPN, CDR2 SVGIG, per germline (reference sequence). Trimming cost V 0 bases and J 8 bases, with 13 bases left between them. The CDR3 runs 13 residues. Authors' processing steps: Nucleated cell number was recorded as an estimate derived from reference gene primer amplification. This table comes from immunoSEQ multiplex PCR, and its TCRdb copy is limited to in-frame clones, with some not included. D and trimming come from the DNA, and the V and J calls and clone size come from that table. The table has about 300,000 clones, roughly 85% seen once.

The rearrangement joins TRBV30 to TRBJ1-2; D not resolved. The clonotype originates from a man aged 25 to 40 who had recovered from COVID-19. Sequencing was carried out using PBMCs or T cells enriched from blood (not recorded which). CDR3 protein: CAWSVSSGGGYTF. CDR3 nucleotide sequence: TGTGCCTGGAGTGTATCTTCGGGTGGAGGCTACACCTTC.